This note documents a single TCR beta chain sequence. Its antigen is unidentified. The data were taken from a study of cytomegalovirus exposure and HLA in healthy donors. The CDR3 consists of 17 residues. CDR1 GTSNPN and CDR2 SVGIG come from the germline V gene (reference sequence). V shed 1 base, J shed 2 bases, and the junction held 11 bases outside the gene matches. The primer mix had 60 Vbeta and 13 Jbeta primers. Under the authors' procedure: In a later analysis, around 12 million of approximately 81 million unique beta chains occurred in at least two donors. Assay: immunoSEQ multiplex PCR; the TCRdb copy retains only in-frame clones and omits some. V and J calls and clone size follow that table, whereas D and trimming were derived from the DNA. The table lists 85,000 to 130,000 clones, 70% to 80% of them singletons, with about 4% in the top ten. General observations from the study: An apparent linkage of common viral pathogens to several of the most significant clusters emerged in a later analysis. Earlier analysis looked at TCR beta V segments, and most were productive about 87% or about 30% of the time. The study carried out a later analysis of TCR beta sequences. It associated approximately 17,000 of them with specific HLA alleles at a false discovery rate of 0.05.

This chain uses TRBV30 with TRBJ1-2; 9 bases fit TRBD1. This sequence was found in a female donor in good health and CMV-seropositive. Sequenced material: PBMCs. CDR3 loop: CAWSGRQGGGLNYGYTF. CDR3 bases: TGTGCCTGGAGTGGTCGACAGGGGGGTGGCCTAAACTATGGCTACACCTTC.